The 9 T cell receptor beta chains listed next were all sequenced from one sample in a study of blood T cell repertoires in COVID-19. The table came from immunoSEQ multiplex PCR; TCRdb's copy has only in-frame clones and leaves some out. This table holds fewer than 400,000 clones, approximately 81% found once. The sequenced sample consisted of PBMCs or T cells enriched from blood (not recorded which). The receptor source for this set is a woman younger than 45 who had been exposed to COVID-19.

The chain links TRBV2 to TRBJ1-3; 7 bases fit TRBD1. Trimming cost V 8 bases and J 0 bases; bases outside gene matches: 10. Germline V gene lookup returns CDR1 SNHLY and CDR2 FYNNEI. CDR3 length equals 16 residues. The CDR3 protein is CASPADRSYSGNTIYF. CDR3 coding DNA: TGTGCCAGCCCCGCGGACAGGAGTTACTCTGGAAACACCATATATTTT.

This rearrangement joins TRBV30 to TRBJ1-1; D possibly corresponds to TRBD1 (5 bases). V lost 4 bases and J lost 1, with 7 bases in between. The CDR3 is 12 amino acids. Germline lookup yields CDR1 GTSNPN and CDR2 SVGIG (reference sequence). The CDR3 nucleotides read TGTGCCTGGAACAGGCAGAACACTGAAGCTTTCTTT. Amino acids: CAWNRQNTEAFF.

V is TRBV29-1 and J is TRBJ2-7; TRBD2 is a possible D gene (6 bases). Trimming cost V 5 bases and J 3 bases, with 14 bases left between them. Germline CDR1 and CDR2: SQVTM and ANQGSEA. This CDR3 spans 13 amino acids. In DNA, the CDR3 is TGCAGCGTTTGGGGGACTTCGAACTACGAGCAGTACTTC. It is translated as CSVWGTSNYEQYF.

The chain links TRBV6-2 or TRBV6-3 to TRBJ1-6; D is uncertain. The CDR3 is 18 residues long. V was cut by 0 bases and J by 4 bases, with 16 bases left in between. The germline V gene encodes CDR1 MNHEY and CDR2 SVGEGT. The CDR3 spells CASSYSMGDPGYNSPLHF. The CDR3 DNA follows: TGTGCCAGCAGTTACTCGATGGGTGACCCGGGGTATAATTCACCCCTCCACTTT.

The V gene is TRBV9, the J gene TRBJ1-4, with D unclear. Germline V gives CDR1 SGDLS, CDR2 YYNGEE. With 3 bases removed from V and 5 bases from J, the gap between germline ends came to 8 bases. This CDR3 spans 13 amino acids. CDR3 in DNA: TGTGCCAGCAGCGGAGGACTGAATGAAAAACTGTTTTTT. It codes for CASSGGLNEKLFF.

The chain has TRBV5-1 and TRBJ2-1, with 7 bases identical to TRBD1. V lost 0 bases to trimming and J lost 7 bases; unmatched junction nucleotides: 7. Germline loops: CDR1 SGHRS, CDR2 YFSETQ. The CDR3 has 15 amino acids. CDR3 loop: CASSLGGGNANEQFF. The CDR3 coding sequence is TGCGCCAGCAGCTTGGGAGGGGGCAATGCGAATGAGCAGTTCTTC.

The J gene is TRBJ1-2, the V gene TRBV27; D is ambiguous. This CDR3 has 12 amino acids. Looked up from germline, CDR1 is MNHEY and CDR2 is SMNVEV (reference sequence). V was trimmed by 2 bases and J by 8 bases, leaving 9 bases between them. The CDR3 DNA reads TGTGCCAGCAGTTTAGACTTAAGGGGCTACACCTTC. Its protein is CASSLDLRGYTF.

V gene TRBV28 combines with J gene TRBJ2-1; 9 bases are a match to TRBD1. The V gene's germline CDR1 is MDHEN and CDR2 SYDVKM. CDR3 length equals 16 residues. The V segment lost 4 bases and the J segment 9 bases; nucleotides outside the gene matches: 13. The CDR3: CASSSSTGQGWSEQFF. The CDR3 DNA follows: TGTGCCAGCAGTTCTAGTACAGGACAGGGGTGGAGTGAGCAGTTCTTC. Full variable domain (rest looked up from reference TRBV28 and TRBJ2-1): DVKVTQSSRYLVKRTGEKVFLECVQDMDHENMFWYRQDPGLGLRLIYFSYDVKMKEKGDIPEGYSVSREKKERFSLILESASTNQTSMYLCASSSSTGQGWSEQFFGPGTRLTVL.

This clone was found once. The chain combines TRBV4-2 with TRBJ1-5; D unclear. Trimming removed 0 bases at V and 0 bases at J, with 6 bases between. The CDR3 has 15 amino acids. CDR1 and CDR2 from the germline V gene are LGHNA and YNFKEQ. This chain's CDR3 is CASSQDYNSNQPQHF. For the CDR3, the DNA is TGTGCCAGCAGCCAAGATTATAATAGCAATCAGCCCCAGCATTTT.